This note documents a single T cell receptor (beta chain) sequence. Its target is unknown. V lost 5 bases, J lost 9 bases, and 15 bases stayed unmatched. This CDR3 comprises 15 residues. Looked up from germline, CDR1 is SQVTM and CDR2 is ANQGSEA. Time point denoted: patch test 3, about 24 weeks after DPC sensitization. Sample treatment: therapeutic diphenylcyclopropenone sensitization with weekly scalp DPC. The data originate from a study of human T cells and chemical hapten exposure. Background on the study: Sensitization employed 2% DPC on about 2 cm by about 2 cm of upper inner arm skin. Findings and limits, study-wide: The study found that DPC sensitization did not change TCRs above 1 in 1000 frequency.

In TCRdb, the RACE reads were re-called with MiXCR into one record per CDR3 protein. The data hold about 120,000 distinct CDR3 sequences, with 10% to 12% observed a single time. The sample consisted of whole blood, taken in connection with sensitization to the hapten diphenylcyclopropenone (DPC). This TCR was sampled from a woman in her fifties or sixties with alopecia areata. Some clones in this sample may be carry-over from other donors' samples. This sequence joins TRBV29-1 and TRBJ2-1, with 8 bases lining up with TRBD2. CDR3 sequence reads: CSVCPLAGLEGEQFF. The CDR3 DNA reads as TGCAGCGTTTGTCCTCTAGCGGGCCTGGAGGGTGAGCAGTTCTTC.